The clone carrying this T cell receptor (beta chain) was recorded a few times. Its cognate antigen is unknown. There was one heparinised blood draw per donor, averaging roughly 110 mL. Staining for CD45RO/CCR7/CD25/CD127/CD95/CD27 allowed sorting of CD4+ naive, central memory, regulatory and stem cell-like memory cells. V was cut by 3 bases and J by 5 bases, with 10 bases left in between. The CDR3 has 12 residues. Germline V gene data show CDR1 as GTSNPN and CDR2 as SVGIG (reference sequence). This sample is part of a study of beta chain features in type 1 diabetes. Study observations and caveats: Within each of all four CD4+ subsets, Type 1 diabetes patients had TCRB CDR3s that were moderately but significantly shorter. Among type 1 diabetes patients, VDJ junctions had fewer insertions and more deletions.

Investigators reverse transcribed all isolated RNA, so they sequenced expressed TCRB transcripts. The study sequenced naive, central memory and regulatory T cell samples to an average of approximately 4 million reads. TCRdb keeps only in-frame clones here, not all; method: immunoSEQ multiplex PCR. Here the sample spans fewer than 450,000 clones, around an eighth being singletons. The chain links TRBV30 to TRBJ1-1, with D uncertain. The source is a woman aged 18-29 years with type 1 diabetes. Sequencing input: naive CD4+ T cells from blood. The DNA for the CDR3 is TGTGCCTGGAGCCCGGTCGGGACTGAAGCTTTCTTT. Encoded protein: CAWSPVGTEAFF.